A selection of T cell receptor beta chains follows, all from one sample in a study of cytomegalovirus exposure and HLA in healthy donors. Produced via immunoSEQ multiplex PCR; TCRdb's table is partial and in-frame only. The table lists 53,000 or so clones, roughly 77% of them singletons. Sequenced material: PBMCs. The receptor source for this set is a man younger than 45 in good health and CMV-seropositive. Each CDR3 is given with its conserved first and last residue. The listing skips clone size in some rows; elsewhere it reads once, few, many or a size class.

clone size,V gene,CDR3 protein
once,TRBV6-4,CASSRGGGDTDTQYF
once,TRBV7-2,CASSSRNEGGGGYTF
.,TRBV7-9,CASSLEVTGSLNSPLHF
.,TRBV9,CASSAQGHGNQPQHF
.,TRBV7-3,CASSPTGLNTEAFF
.,TRBV15,CATSRSGTGPNSPLHF
.,TRBV9,CASSGEGGASYEQYF
.,TRBV7-2,CASSPGQGAGYGYTF
.,TRBV5-6,CASSLGTGGVPYNEQFF
.,TRBV14,CASSQVASQGALNQF
once,TRBV4-1,CASSQVTVKNIQYF
.,TRBV28,CASSRALEKLFF
once,TRBV4-1,CASSQAPRGEETQYF
few,TRBV4-1,CASSQDLNLRGSGNTIYF
.,TRBV9,CASSVASGGLTGELFF
.,TRBV6-1,CASRDINTGELFF
.,TRBV6-6,CASSYSTGRSNQPQHF